This TCR beta chain was obtained from a study of cytomegalovirus exposure and HLA in healthy donors. 60 Vbeta and 13 Jbeta primers were used in PCR. Sequencing used immunoSEQ multiplex PCR; TCRdb keeps in-frame clones, though not all of them. The data show over 130,000 clones, 75% to 90% seen once. Whole-study results and caveats: Sequencing had likely introduced a cluster of highly shared sequence variants as an artifact.

The germline CDR1 and CDR2 sequences are MNHEY and SMNVEV (reference sequence). This CDR3 contains 18 residues. J gave up 3 bases and V 2 bases, and 10 bases lay outside the gene matches. With respect to this clone: Its antigen is still unknown.

The clonotype was recovered from a female donor in good health and CMV-seronegative. The specimen sequenced was PBMCs. The V and J genes are TRBV27 and TRBJ2-7; 13 nucleotides agree with TRBD2. CDR3 DNA sequence: TGTGCCAGCAGTTTAGAGGGGACTAGCGGGACCAGGGGCTACGAGCAGTACTTC. Protein sequence: CASSLEGTSGTRGYEQYF.